What follows is one T cell receptor beta chain and its context. Deletions cut 5 bases from V and 1 base from J, with 5 bases between. CDR1 and CDR2 (germline): DFQATT, SNEGSKA (reference sequence). CDR3 length: 11 residues. This sample stems from a study of OX40 agonist ivuxolimab in advanced cancers. TCRdb's copy holds only in-frame clones and misses some; the assay was immunoSEQ multiplex PCR. There are 44,000 or so clones in the sample; more than 75% occur only once, and around 19% lies in the top ten. The starting material was CD4+ or CD8+ T cells sorted from blood, obtained in a trial of the OX40 agonist ivuxolimab. This sequence was found in an adult with an advanced solid tumor such as melanoma, head and neck, liver or kidney cancer. V and J are TRBV20-1 and TRBJ1-1; D gene unclear. This CDR3 is CSASANTEAFF. The CDR3 DNA is TGCAGTGCTTCAGCGAACACTGAAGCTTTCTTT.